Each of the 29 T cell receptor beta chains below was sequenced from the same sample in a study of CD8 T cells in Susac syndrome (dated by TCRdb to about 2019). Libraries were prepared through the immunoSEQ multiplex PCR assay. RNA was extracted using the RNeasy kit, and roughly 0.45 to 1 microgram was reverse transcribed with random hexamers. TCRdb trimmed the raw reads at Q25, called clones with MiXCR and kept productive beta chains. Every distinct CDR3 protein forms one entry, paired with its most common genes and DNA. The sample yields 95,000 to 150,000 distinct CDR3 sequences; roughly 94% were counted once. Clones ranked in the top ten supply less than 0.3% of the sample. What was sequenced was CD8+ T cells from PBMCs. These TCRs come from a human donor with Susac syndrome.

CDR3 nucleotides: TGCAGCGACCTGGACAGGGAGGTAGCTGGCTACACCTTC. This encodes CSDLDREVAGYTF. The chain is built from TRBV29-1 and TRBJ1-2, with 8 positions matching TRBD1. V lost 7 bases, J lost 7 bases, and 11 bases stayed unmatched. Germline CDR1 reads SQVTM; CDR2 reads ANQGSEA. This CDR3 is 13 amino acids long. Full variable domain (outside the CDR3, taken from reference TRBV29-1 and TRBJ1-2): SAVISQKPSRDICQRGTSLTIQCQVDSQVTMMFWYRQQPGQSLTLIATANQGSEATYESGFVIDKFPISRPNLTFSTLTVSNMSPEDSSIYLCSDLDREVAGYTFGSGTRLTVV.

A single count supports this clonotype. The chain links TRBV11-2 to TRBJ2-7; TRBD1 matches 10 bases. This CDR3 contains 14 residues. After removal of 7 bases from V and 6 bases from J, the junction contained 9 bases not matched to a gene. Germline values: CDR1 SGHAT, CDR2 FQNNGV. CDR3 bases: TGTGCCAGCAACCCGACCGGGACAGGGGTCGAGCAGTACTTC. Its translation: CASNPTGTGVEQYF.

This chain connects TRBV7-9 to TRBJ1-4, with 7 bases matching TRBD1. J lost 8 bases, V lost 5 bases, and 8 bases had no gene match. The CDR3 sequence is 14 residues long. Per germline, CDR1 SEHNR and CDR2 FQNEAQ (reference sequence). This CDR3 reads CASSPGGIEEKLFF. In DNA form, the CDR3 reads TGTGCCAGCAGCCCAGGGGGGATAGAGGAAAAACTGTTTTTT.

Only one count was recorded for this clonotype. This sequence joins TRBV4-2 and TRBJ2-7; a possible D gene is TRBD2 (5 bases). V was pared by 0 bases and J by 7 bases, with 22 bases between. Germline V CDR1 and CDR2: LGHNA, YNFKEQ. The CDR3 loop spans 17 amino acids. DNA of the CDR3: TGTGCCAGCAGCCAAGATGGTGGTAGCGCGCTGTTTGGAGAGCAGTACTTC. It codes for CASSQDGGSALFGEQYF.

The chain uses TRBV7-6 and TRBJ1-6, with a weak D call TRBD1 (6 bases). The ends were cut back, 1 base at V and 4 bases at J, with 11 bases in the middle. CDR1 and CDR2 (germline): SGHVS, FNYEAQ. This CDR3 comprises 16 residues. CDR3 coding DNA: TGTGCCAGCAGCTTAGAGGAGGGGGTTTATAATTCACCCCTCCACTTT. Its protein is CASSLEEGVYNSPLHF.

This chain joins TRBV30 and TRBJ2-3, with D perhaps matching TRBD2 (5 bases). The V end lost 5 bases, the J end lost 10 bases, and 13 bases lay between the germline ends. This CDR3 has 11 amino acids. Germline CDR1 GTSNPN, CDR2 SVGIG (reference sequence). The CDR3 bases are TGTGCCTGGGGCGGGTCTTCCCCGCAGTATTTT. The encoded protein is CAWGGSSPQYF.

The genes are TRBV20-1 and TRBJ1-2; the D is unclear. The ends were cut back, 1 base at V and 2 bases at J, with 8 bases in the middle. This CDR3 spans 13 amino acids. Germline lookup yields CDR1 DFQATT and CDR2 SNEGSKA (reference sequence). CDR3 amino acids: CSARGEANYGYTF. The CDR3 DNA follows: TGCAGTGCTAGAGGGGAGGCCAACTATGGCTACACCTTC.

This clonotype showed up just once. The gene calls are TRBV12-3 or TRBV12-4 and TRBJ2-1; 7 positions match TRBD1. The trim removed 6 bases at V and 7 bases at J, leaving 3 bases unmatched. CDR3 length equals 12 residues. CDR3 protein: CASSTTGNEQFF. The CDR3 DNA sequence: TGTGCCAGCAGCACGACAGGGAATGAGCAGTTCTTC.

The CDR3 here is CSVVFLYGYTF. The CDR3 DNA reads as TGCAGCGTTGTGTTCCTCTATGGCTACACCTTC. V usage is TRBV29-1 and J usage is TRBJ1-2; D gene unclear. Trimming removed 4 bases from V and 4 bases from J, with 7 bases in between. The length of the CDR3 is 11 residues. Looked up from germline, CDR1 is SQVTM and CDR2 is ANQGSEA.

The rearrangement uses TRBV7-9 and TRBJ1-2; no firm D call. V lost 4 bases, J lost 9 bases, and 15 bases lay in between. This CDR3 is 13 amino acids long. Germline V gene lookup returns CDR1 SEHNR and CDR2 FQNEAQ (reference sequence). The CDR3 DNA is TGTGCCAGCAGCTCCCCTGGAGGGCCCAGCTACACCTTC. This sequence encodes CASSSPGGPSYTF.

The chain couples TRBV12-3 or TRBV12-4 to TRBJ2-7, with TRBD1 matching over 7 bases. With V trimmed by 6 bases and J by 4 bases, 3 bases remained unmatched. The CDR3 sequence is 12 residues long. The DNA of the CDR3 is TGTGCCAGCAGGTCGACAGGGTACGAGCAGTACTTC. Protein: CASRSTGYEQYF.

V is TRBV14 and J is TRBJ2-5; TRBD2 might be the D (6 bases). V was trimmed by 0 bases and J by 4 bases, leaving 12 bases between them. CDR1 and CDR2 from the germline V gene are SGHDN and FVKESK. This CDR3 is built from 15 residues. The CDR3 DNA sequence: TGTGCCAGCAGCCAAGAGCGCGGGGCGGGAGAGACCCAGTACTTC. This codes for CASSQERGAGETQYF.

The chain employs TRBV5-1 and TRBJ2-7; TRBD1 might be the D (6 bases). Deletions cut 0 bases from V and 2 bases from J, with 9 bases between. Germline CDR1 and CDR2: SGHRS and YFSETQ. The CDR3 covers 14 residues. Here the CDR3 reads CASSLVPGAYEQYF. CDR3 coding DNA: TGCGCCAGCAGCTTGGTTCCAGGGGCCTACGAGCAGTACTTC.

The chain couples TRBV6-2 or TRBV6-3 to TRBJ2-1; 10 bases align to TRBD1. The CDR3 is 15 amino acids. Germline V gives CDR1 MNHEY, CDR2 SVGEGT. V shed 7 bases and J 8 bases; nucleotides not matched to a gene: 11. In DNA, the CDR3 is TGTGCCAGCACCTTAACCGGGACAGGGGTCCATGAGCAGTTCTTC. The encoded protein is CASTLTGTGVHEQFF.

V and J are TRBV10-3 and TRBJ1-2; 8 bases align to TRBD1. Losses at the gene ends were 0 bases for V and 5 bases for J; bases not matched to a gene: 5. Germline V gives CDR1 ENHRY, CDR2 SYGVKD. The CDR3 covers 15 residues. CDR3 nucleotides: TGTGCCATCAGTGAGTCCCCCGGGACAGGATATGGCTACACCTTC. Translation: CAISESPGTGYGYTF.

The rearrangement links TRBV12-3 or TRBV12-4 to TRBJ2-3; D may be TRBD1 or TRBD2 (5 bases each). This CDR3 region has 15 residues. The V and J ends lost 3 bases and 0 bases respectively, with 10 bases between them. Written as DNA, the CDR3 is TGTGCCAGCAGTTTGGGGGTAGCTAGCACAGATACGCAGTATTTT. As protein: CASSLGVASTDTQYF.

The rearrangement joins TRBV6-2 or TRBV6-3 to TRBJ1-2; D gene ambiguous. V lost 0 bases, J lost 5 bases, and 16 bases lay in between. The germline CDR1 and CDR2 sequences are MNHEY and SVGEGT. The CDR3 loop spans 16 amino acids. Written as DNA, the CDR3 is TGTGCCAGCAGTTACTCGAGAGTAGCTCGACCTTATGGCTACACCTTC. Residues: CASSYSRVARPYGYTF.

The chain combines TRBV6-8 with TRBJ1-5; D is unclear. This CDR3 comprises 14 residues. Trimming shortened V by 6 bases and J by 0 bases, and 9 bases separated the two germline ends. Germline assignment: CDR1 MNHGY and CDR2 SAAAGT. The CDR3 nucleotides are TGTGCCAGCAGAAGGAAATATAGCAATCAGCCCCAGCATTTT. It encodes CASRRKYSNQPQHF.

The rearrangement joins TRBV7-9 to TRBJ2-7, with 14 bases that match TRBD2. CDR1 and CDR2 (germline): SEHNR, FQNEAQ (reference sequence). The J segment lost 2 bases and the V segment lost 3 bases, leaving 3 bases of the junction unmatched. The CDR3 totals 16 residues. CDR3 sequence: CASSLEGLAGAYEQYF. CDR3 coding DNA: TGTGCCAGCAGCTTGGAGGGACTAGCGGGGGCCTACGAGCAGTACTTC. Variable domain in full (rest from reference TRBV7-9 and TRBJ2-7): DTGVSQNPRHKITKRGQNVTFRCDPISEHNRLYWYRQTLGQGPEFLTYFQNEAQLEKSRLLSDRFSAERPKGSFSTLEIQRTEQGDSAMYLCASSLEGLAGAYEQYFGPGTRLTVT.

CDR3 DNA sequence: TGTGCCAGCAGTTACCCGGGACGGCAGAACACTGAAGCTTTCTTT. As protein: CASSYPGRQNTEAFF. This rearrangement joins TRBV6-5 to TRBJ1-1, with D perhaps TRBD1 (5 bases). CDR3 length: 15 amino acids. Germline V CDR1 and CDR2: MNHEY, SVGAGI. V dropped 2 bases and J dropped 1 base, with 11 bases sitting between them.

In this sample, this clonotype turned up once. The chain employs TRBV2 and TRBJ2-7; the D is unclear. The germline CDR1 and CDR2 sequences are SNHLY and FYNNEI. The CDR3 extends over 13 amino acids. Trimming took 2 bases from V and 3 from J, leaving 8 bases between them. Here the CDR3 reads CASSETRHYEQYF. The CDR3 DNA reads as TGTGCCAGCAGTGAAACGAGACACTACGAGCAGTACTTC.

The chain links TRBV4-1 to TRBJ2-5, with D possibly being TRBD2 (7 bases). The CDR3 loop spans 14 amino acids. Trimming took off 4 bases at V and 4 bases at J, with 13 bases between the two ends. Germline CDR1 and CDR2: MGHRA and YSYEKL. The CDR3 sequence is CASSREGGGETQYF. The CDR3 nucleotides read TGCGCCAGCAGCCGAGAGGGGGGGGGAGAGACCCAGTACTTC.

The chain links TRBV25-1 to TRBJ2-7, with TRBD1 as a possible D gene (6 bases). Germline V CDR1 and CDR2: MGHDK, SYGVNS. This CDR3 comprises 11 residues. The V end was cut by 6 bases, the J end by 7 bases, with 10 bases between. CDR3 in DNA: TGTGCCAGCAGGGACAGTTGGGAGCAGTACTTC. Amino acid sequence: CASRDSWEQYF.

This chain connects TRBV2 to TRBJ2-7; D possibly matches TRBD1 or TRBD2 (6 bases each). Trimming cost V 1 base and J 4 bases, with 11 bases left between them. The CDR3 spans 14 residues. In germline, CDR1 is SNHLY, CDR2 FYNNEI. The CDR3 reads CASSEGQGRYEQYF. In DNA form, the CDR3 reads TGTGCCAGCAGTGAAGGTCAGGGGAGGTACGAGCAGTACTTC.

The V call is TRBV9, the J call TRBJ2-5; TRBD2 matches at 9 bases. The junction had 8 bases not matched to a gene; V was cut back by 3 bases and J by 5 bases. The CDR3 extends over 15 amino acids. CDR1 and CDR2 (germline): SGDLS, YYNGEE. In nucleotides, the CDR3 is TGTGCCAGCAGCGGGAGCGGGGGGCTGGGGGAGACCCAGTACTTC. This translates into CASSGSGGLGETQYF.

The gene calls are TRBV9 and TRBJ1-2; possibly TRBD1 for D (6 bases). The CDR3 loop spans 18 amino acids. Per the germline V gene, CDR1 is SGDLS and CDR2 is YYNGEE. V was cut by 0 bases and J by 8 bases, with 26 bases left in between. Written as DNA, the CDR3 is TGTGCCAGCAGCGTAGCCCCGCGCGGCGCGGGGGCGCATGGAGGCTACACCTTC. Amino acid sequence: CASSVAPRGAGAHGGYTF.

The J gene is TRBJ2-2, the V gene TRBV3-1; the D is unclear. This CDR3 spans 14 amino acids. Germline-derived CDR1 and CDR2 are LGHDT and YNNKEL (reference sequence). With 3 bases removed from V and 2 bases from J, the gap between germline ends came to 7 bases. CDR3 nucleotides: TGTGCCAGCAGCCAGATGGGAAACACCGGGGAGCTGTTTTTT. Translated, it gives CASSQMGNTGELFF.

The CDR3 here is CASSKTGRYDGEQYF. CDR3 sequence (DNA): TGTGCCAGCAGCAAAACAGGGCGTTACGACGGCGAGCAGTACTTC. J is TRBJ2-7 and V is TRBV9; D possibly corresponds to TRBD1 (6 bases). The CDR3 covers 15 residues. Germline values: CDR1 SGDLS, CDR2 YYNGEE. V lost 4 bases and J lost 6, with 20 bases in between.

This sequence joins TRBV9 and TRBJ2-5; TRBD1 agrees at 7 bases. V dropped 4 bases and J dropped 1; count of bases not matched to a gene: 10. CDR1 is SGDLS, CDR2 YYNGEE, per germline. CDR3 length: 16 amino acids. The chain's CDR3 is CASSPGDSLPQETQYF. The CDR3 region has the DNA TGTGCCAGCAGCCCAGGGGACAGCCTCCCCCAAGAGACCCAGTACTTC. The entire variable domain, with the rest obtained from reference TRBV9 and TRBJ2-5, is as follows: DSGVTQTPKHLITATGQRVTLRCSPRSGDLSVYWYQQSLDQGLQFLIQYYNGEERAKGNILERFSAQQFPDLHSELNLSSLELGDSALYFCASSPGDSLPQETQYFGPGTRLLVL.